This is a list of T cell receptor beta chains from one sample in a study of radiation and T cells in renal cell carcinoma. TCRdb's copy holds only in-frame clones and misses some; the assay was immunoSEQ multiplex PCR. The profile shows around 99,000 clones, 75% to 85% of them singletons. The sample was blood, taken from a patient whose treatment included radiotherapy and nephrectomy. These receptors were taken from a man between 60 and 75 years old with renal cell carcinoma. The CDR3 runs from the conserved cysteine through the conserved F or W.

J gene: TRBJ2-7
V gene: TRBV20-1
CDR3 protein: CSAQEYEQYF

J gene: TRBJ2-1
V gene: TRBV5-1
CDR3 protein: CASSPPSAGGPDEQFF

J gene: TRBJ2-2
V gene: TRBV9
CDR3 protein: CASSLRLAGNTGELFF

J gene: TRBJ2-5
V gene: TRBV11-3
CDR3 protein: CASSLGLAGQETQYF

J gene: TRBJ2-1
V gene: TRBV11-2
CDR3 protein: CASSSRLAVYNEQFF

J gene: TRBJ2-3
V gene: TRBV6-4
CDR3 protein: CASSLGLAGADTQYF

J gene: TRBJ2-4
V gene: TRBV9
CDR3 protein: CASSPEGRQGYIQYF

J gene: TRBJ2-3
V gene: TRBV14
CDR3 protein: CASSQDMTGPTDTQYF

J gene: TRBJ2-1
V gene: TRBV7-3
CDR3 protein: CASSINAARPYNEQFF

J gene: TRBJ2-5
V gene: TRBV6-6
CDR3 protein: CASMTGPPETQYF

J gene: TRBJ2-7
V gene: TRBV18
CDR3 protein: CASSPRESYEQYF

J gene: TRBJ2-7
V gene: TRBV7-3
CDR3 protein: CASSRQQGVPLSRDEQYF

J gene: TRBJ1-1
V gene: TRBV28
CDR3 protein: CASSDTGGLGNTEAFF

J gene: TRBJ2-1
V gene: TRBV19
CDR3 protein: CASTYRDEQFF

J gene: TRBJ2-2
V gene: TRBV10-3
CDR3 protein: CAISAPNTGELFF

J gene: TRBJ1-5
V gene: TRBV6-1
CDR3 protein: CASINPGRTNQPQHF

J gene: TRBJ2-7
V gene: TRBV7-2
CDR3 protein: CASSPLGQGGTYEQYF

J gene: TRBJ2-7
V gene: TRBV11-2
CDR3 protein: CASSLGGRTGNYEQYF

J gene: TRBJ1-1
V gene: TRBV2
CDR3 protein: CASSGQPNTEAFF

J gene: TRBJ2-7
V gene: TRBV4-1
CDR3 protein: CASERTREQYF

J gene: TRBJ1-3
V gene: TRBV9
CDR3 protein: CASSETWAARGNTIYF

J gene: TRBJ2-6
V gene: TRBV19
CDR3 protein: CASSNLRTGGSGANVLTF

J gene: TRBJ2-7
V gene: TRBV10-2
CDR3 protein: CASSPRQPLYEQYF

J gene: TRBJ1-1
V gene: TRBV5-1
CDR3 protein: CASSWGSFTEAFF

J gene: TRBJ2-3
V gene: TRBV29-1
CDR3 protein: CSVESGTSGTQYF

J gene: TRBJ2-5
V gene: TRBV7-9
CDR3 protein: CAGGQTQETQYF

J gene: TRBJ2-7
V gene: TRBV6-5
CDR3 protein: CASSATSGGTYEQYF

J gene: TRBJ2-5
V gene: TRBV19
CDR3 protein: CASSRPSEETQYF

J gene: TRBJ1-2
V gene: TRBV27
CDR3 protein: CASSFLGVDYGYTF

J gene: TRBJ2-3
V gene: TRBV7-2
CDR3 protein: CASSRSLAGDRGTQYF

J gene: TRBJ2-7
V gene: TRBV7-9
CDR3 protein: CASSLGPIATVTYEQYF

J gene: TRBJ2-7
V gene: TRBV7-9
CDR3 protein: CASSLGPQGQYF

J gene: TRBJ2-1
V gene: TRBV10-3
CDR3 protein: CAISESRPLQFF

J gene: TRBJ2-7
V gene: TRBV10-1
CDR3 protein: CASSKGDLAGGPYEQYF

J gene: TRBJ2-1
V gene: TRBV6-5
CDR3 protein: CASSLRGLHYNEQFF

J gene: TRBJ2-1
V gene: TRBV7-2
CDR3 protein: CASSLSASPQNEQFF

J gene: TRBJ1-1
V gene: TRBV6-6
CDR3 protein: CASSQGDTEAFF

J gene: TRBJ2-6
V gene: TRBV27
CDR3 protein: CAVGQRTGANVLTF

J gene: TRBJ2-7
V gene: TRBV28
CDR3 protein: CASSLRGSPFPYEQYF

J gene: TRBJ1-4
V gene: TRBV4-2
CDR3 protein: CASSQDKKGAGEKLFF

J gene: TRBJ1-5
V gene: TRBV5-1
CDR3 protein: CASSLEGQGGQPQHF

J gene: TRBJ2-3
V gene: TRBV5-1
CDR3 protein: CASKDLAGGSGTDTQYF

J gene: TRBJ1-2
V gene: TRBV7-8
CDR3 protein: CASSLERGNYGYTF

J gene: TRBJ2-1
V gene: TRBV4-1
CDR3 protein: CASSQGPTSRGWNEQFF

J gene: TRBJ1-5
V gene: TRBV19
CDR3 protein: CASNSPRQSNQPQHF

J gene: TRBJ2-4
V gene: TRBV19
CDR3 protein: CASSSGTGGPSKNIQYF

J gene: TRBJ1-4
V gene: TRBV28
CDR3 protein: CASSLSSGRDDEKLFF

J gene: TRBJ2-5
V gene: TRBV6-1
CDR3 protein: CATTRGSEETQYF

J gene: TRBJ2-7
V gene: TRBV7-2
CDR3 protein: CASSLGDRTYEQYF

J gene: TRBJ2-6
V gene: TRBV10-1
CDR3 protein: CASGTGAGANVLTF

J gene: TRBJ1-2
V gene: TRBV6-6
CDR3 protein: CASSYSTTGPNYGYTF